A single T cell receptor (beta chain) is shown here with its context. As originally analysed: Cell counts per sample came from amplifying reference gene primers. The data were produced by immunoSEQ multiplex PCR, yet TCRdb's version contains in-frame clones alone and is incomplete. That table supplies the V and J calls and clone size; D and trimming were determined from the DNA. The data contain tens of thousands of clones, 70% to 85% of them singletons. J gave up 8 bases and V 4 bases, and 7 bases lay outside the gene matches. This CDR3 comprises 13 residues. The germline V gene encodes CDR1 SGHTA and CDR2 FQGNSA. The entry originates in a study of blood T cell repertoires in COVID-19. Across the whole study: Sites across the United States, Italy and Spain contributed samples from acute and convalescent COVID-19. Nucleic acid was either cDNA or gDNA, and it came from T cells, B-cell-depleted T cells, or PBMCs.

Sequenced material: peripheral blood. V and J are TRBV7-2 and TRBJ1-2, with 7 bases fitting TRBD1. The sequence was obtained from a human donor in a cohort sampled during active COVID-19. The CDR3 nucleotides are TGTGCCAGCAGCTCCACAGGGGTAGGAGGCTACACCTTC. It translates to CASSSTGVGGYTF.